One T cell receptor (beta chain) is described in this entry. The source of the sample is a study of blood T cell repertoires in COVID-19. About the study: Both acute and convalescent COVID-19 samples were obtained from the United States, Italy and Spain. T cells, B-cell-depleted T cells, or PBMCs provided the cDNA or gDNA that served as material.

After removal of 5 bases from V and 8 bases from J, the junction contained 7 bases not matched to a gene. Germline V gives CDR1 MNHEY, CDR2 SVGAGI. The CDR3 is 15 amino acids. The authors' processing: It was from reference gene primer amplification that nucleated cell counts were estimated. The table came from immunoSEQ multiplex PCR; TCRdb's copy has only in-frame clones and leaves some out. That table furnishes V, J and clone size, whereas the DNA furnished D and trimming. The sample has roughly 140,000 clones; around 89% are singletons. The source material was peripheral blood. This clonotype originated in a human donor in a cohort sampled during active COVID-19. J is TRBJ2-1 and V is TRBV6-5, with 12 bases lining up with TRBD2. The CDR3: CASSPGTSGSDEQFF. The CDR3 coding sequence is TGTGCCAGCAGTCCAGGGACTAGCGGGTCGGATGAGCAGTTCTTC.